The entry below describes one T cell receptor (beta chain). The antigen is undetermined. 5'RACE primed from the constant segment yielded TCR alpha and TCR beta cDNA libraries bearing sample barcodes and UMIs. MiXCR, applied by TCRdb to the 5' RACE reads, yields one record per CDR3 protein. This table has about 310,000 distinct CDR3 sequences, less than 20% appearing once. This entry is derived from a study of T-cell memory formation after mild COVID-19. General study results and limits: Some clones that responded turned up in pre-infection memory, which suggests that cross-reactive memory joined in. Researchers report contracting CD4+ clones mostly in CM and EM, with CD8+ clones in EMRA. Day 15 to 85 contractors were CD4/CD8 balanced; later expanders leaned CD4+.

The germline V and J ends were trimmed by 6 bases and 0 bases, with 11 bases remaining between them. From germline, CDR1 is SGHDN and CDR2 FVKESK. The CDR3 is 14 amino acids. The rearrangement uses TRBV14 and TRBJ1-1; D is perhaps TRBD1 (5 bases). This TCR derives from a young man who had mild COVID-19 (a few samples of this study predate the infection). Cell type and time point are not known. Material: PBMCs or a T cell subset sorted from them (not recorded which). The CDR3 reads CASRARGLNTEAFF. The CDR3, as DNA: TGTGCCAGCAGGGCAAGGGGTTTGAACACTGAAGCTTTCTTT.